Following are 11 T cell receptor beta chains from one sample sequenced in a study of Tregs in tolerant kidney transplant recipients. TCRdb's table, derived via immunoSEQ multiplex PCR, lists solely in-frame clones and lacks some. The data contain around 50,000 clones, approximately 82% of them singletons. Sequences were obtained from CD4+ T cells from blood. The receptors were sampled from a human donor in good health.

DNA of the CDR3: TGTGCCAGTAGTATAGAGGGCGTACTCACCCAGTACTTC. Translated: CASSIEGVLTQYF. V gene TRBV19 combines with J gene TRBJ2-5; D remains ambiguous. This CDR3 spans 13 amino acids. Germline loops: CDR1 LNHDA, CDR2 SQIVND (reference sequence). V shed 0 bases and J shed 8 bases, with 10 bases lying between them.

J is TRBJ1-2 and V is TRBV27; 9 bases fit TRBD1. This CDR3 is built from 16 residues. Germline lookup yields CDR1 MNHEY and CDR2 SMNVEV (reference sequence). The J segment lost 2 bases and the V segment lost 6 bases, leaving 10 bases of the junction unmatched. The CDR3 loop is CASRRTGANRNYGYTF. As DNA, the CDR3 is TGTGCCAGCAGGCGGACAGGGGCAAACAGAAACTATGGCTACACCTTC.

V usage is TRBV30 and J usage is TRBJ2-4; 8 bases match TRBD2. With V trimmed by 4 bases and J by 7 bases, 6 bases remained unmatched. Germline CDR1 reads GTSNPN; CDR2 reads SVGIG (reference sequence). CDR3 length: 13 residues. The CDR3 is CAWIVSGTNIQYF. The CDR3, as DNA: TGTGCCTGGATCGTTAGCGGGACGAACATTCAGTACTTC. Looking up the rest from reference TRBV30 and TRBJ2-4 gives the full variable domain: SQTIHQWPATLVQPVGSPLSLECTVEGTSNPNLYWYRQAAGRGLQLLFYSVGIGQISSEVPQNLSASRPQDRQFILSSKKLLLSDSGFYLCAWIVSGTNIQYFGAGTRLSVL.

This clone is termed medium-sized. This sequence joins TRBV30 and TRBJ2-6; TRBD1 matches 7 bases. Looked up from germline, CDR1 is GTSNPN and CDR2 is SVGIG (reference sequence). The CDR3 covers 17 residues. Losses at the gene ends were 8 bases for V and 0 bases for J; bases not matched to a gene: 13. As DNA, the CDR3 is TGTGCCGTTAGTCGGGACAGCCTAATCTCTGGGGCCAACGTCCTGACTTTC. It yields the protein CAVSRDSLISGANVLTF. Together with reference TRBV30 and TRBJ2-6, the CDR3 gives the full variable domain: SQTIHQWPATLVQPVGSPLSLECTVEGTSNPNLYWYRQAAGRGLQLLFYSVGIGQISSEVPQNLSASRPQDRQFILSSKKLLLSDSGFYLCAVSRDSLISGANVLTFGAGSRLTVL.

This chain connects TRBV7-2 to TRBJ1-2, with TRBD1 as a possible D gene (6 bases). CDR3 size: 14 residues. Germline values: CDR1 SGHTA, CDR2 FQGNSA. V gave up 5 bases and J gave up 8 bases, with 18 bases separating them. In nucleotides, the CDR3 is TGTGCCAGCAGCGCAACAGGGCGCTGGGGGGGCTACACCTTC. It encodes CASSATGRWGGYTF.

The chain recombines TRBV29-1 with TRBJ1-1; TRBD1 aligns across 8 bases. V dropped 7 bases and J dropped 4; count of bases not matched to a gene: 26. The CDR3 is made up of 19 amino acids. Per germline, CDR1 SQVTM and CDR2 ANQGSEA. The CDR3 coding sequence is TGCAGCGGTACTCAGGGGGCTACTCCCCATATGGGTCATGGCACTGAAGCTTTCTTT. Translating it yields CSGTQGATPHMGHGTEAFF.

Details on this clone: The missing conserved phenylalanine or tryptophan at the end of this CDR3 makes a read error likely. No DNA is shown, since the ends of the CDR3 on it are uncertain; the CDR3 is the one TCRdb lists. This rearrangement joins TRBV10-1 to TRBJ2-7; the table's D call, TRBD2, was not checked against the DNA. Germline V gene data show CDR1 as WNHNN and CDR2 as SYGVQD (reference sequence). The CDR3 spans 10 residues, counting both ends. CDR3 region: CASSEGSEVT.

The chain employs TRBV2 and TRBJ1-2; 10 positions match TRBD1. The germline V gene has CDR1 SNHLY and CDR2 FYNNEI. The CDR3 runs to 16 residues. Trimming at V came to 2 bases and at J to 3 bases, leaving 6 bases not matched to a gene. CDR3 nucleotide sequence: TGTGCCAGCAGTGAATATGGTGGACAGGGGGACTATGGCTACACCTTC. Translation gives CASSEYGGQGDYGYTF.

This chain links TRBV9 with TRBJ2-7; TRBD2 matches at 9 bases. With V trimmed by 0 bases and J by 5 bases, 6 bases remained unmatched. The CDR3 has 15 residues. Germline V gene data show CDR1 as SGDLS and CDR2 as YYNGEE. CDR3 nucleotides: TGTGCCAGCAGCGTAGACGGCGGGAGGGCCCACGAGCAGTACTTC. This sequence encodes CASSVDGGRAHEQYF.

The rearrangement links TRBV29-1 to TRBJ1-5; D gene uncertain. With 5 bases removed from V and 4 bases from J, the gap between germline ends came to 9 bases. The CDR3 consists of 12 residues. Looked up from germline, CDR1 is SQVTM and CDR2 is ANQGSEA. CDR3 bases: TGCAGCGTTCAGATTAGTAATCAGCCCCAGCATTTT. This gives the protein CSVQISNQPQHF.

The V and J genes are TRBV7-2 and TRBJ2-3; D is ambiguous. The CDR3 totals 14 residues. Per germline, CDR1 SGHTA and CDR2 FQGNSA. Trimming cost V 4 bases and J 6 bases, with 14 bases left between them. CDR3 protein: CASSYRAYGDTQYF. The CDR3 DNA reads as TGTGCCAGCAGCTACCGAGCTTATGGGGATACGCAGTATTTT.